This entry lists 30 T cell receptor beta chains sequenced from one sample in a study of blood T cell repertoires in COVID-19. TCRdb keeps only in-frame clones here, not all; method: immunoSEQ multiplex PCR. The sample consists of about 64,000 clones, around nine tenths of them appearing once. The source material was peripheral blood. The receptor source for this set is a woman of 80 years or more with active COVID-19.

The chain couples TRBV30 to TRBJ2-5; the D gene is possibly TRBD2 (6 bases). Per the germline V gene, CDR1 is GTSNPN and CDR2 is SVGIG (reference sequence). Trimming took 0 bases from V and 9 from J, leaving 14 bases between them. The CDR3 length is 13 residues. The CDR3 coding sequence is TGTGCCTGGAGTGTATCTGGGTGGGGGGCCCAGTACTTC. As protein: CAWSVSGWGAQYF.

The chain employs TRBV5-1 and TRBJ2-3; 7 bases are a match to TRBD1. Germline CDR1 is SGHRS and CDR2 is YFSETQ. V trimming: 1 base; J trimming: 4 bases; junction bases outside the gene matches: 3. This CDR3 has 14 residues. DNA for the CDR3: TGCGCCAGCAGCTTGTGGGACAGAGCAGATACGCAGTATTTT. Translated: CASSLWDRADTQYF.

The V and J genes are TRBV7-9 and TRBJ1-1, with 8 bases lining up with TRBD1. Germline CDR1 reads SEHNR; CDR2 reads FQNEAQ (reference sequence). The CDR3 spans 14 residues. Trimming removed 5 bases from V and 1 base from J; junction bases left unmatched: 3. CDR3 coding DNA: TGTGCCAGCAGCCCGACAGGGGAGAACACTGAAGCTTTCTTT. It translates to CASSPTGENTEAFF.

In the case of this clone: The identical CDR3 is also encoded by other nucleotide sequences in the sample. The J gene is TRBJ2-7, the V gene TRBV10-2, with 8 positions matching TRBD1. V was pared by 3 bases and J by 5 bases, with 9 bases of the junction left unmatched. CDR1 WSHSY and CDR2 SAAADI come from the germline V gene. CDR3 size: 15 residues. CDR3 amino acids: CASSETGQGGDEQYF. In nucleotides, the CDR3 is TGCGCCAGCAGTGAAACAGGACAGGGTGGGGACGAGCAGTACTTC.

The chain has TRBV28 and TRBJ2-6; D is possibly TRBD2 (5 bases). The length of the CDR3 is 15 residues. CDR1 and CDR2 (germline): MDHEN, SYDVKM. The V and J ends lost 2 bases and 4 bases respectively, with 9 bases between them. The CDR3 DNA reads TGTGCCAGCAGTTTAGGAGGTCTGGGGGCCAACGTCCTGACTTTC. Its translation is CASSLGGLGANVLTF.

The chain has TRBV5-1 and TRBJ2-2; possibly TRBD1 for D (6 bases). V lost 0 bases to trimming and J lost 2 bases, with 17 bases between them. The germline V gene encodes CDR1 SGHRS and CDR2 YFSETQ. The CDR3 contains 18 residues. The CDR3 sequence is CASSLAFGRTENTGELFF. The CDR3 nucleotides read TGCGCCAGCAGCTTGGCCTTCGGACGGACAGAAAACACCGGGGAGCTGTTTTTT.

The chain links TRBV6-6 to TRBJ2-3, with a weak D call TRBD1 (6 bases). The germline CDR1 and CDR2 sequences are MNHNY and SVGAGI (reference sequence). Between the trimmed V and J ends, which lost 4 bases and 4 bases, there was a span of 15 bases. The CDR3 runs to 15 residues. The CDR3 is CASSLDYRVADTQYF. CDR3 DNA: TGTGCCAGCAGTTTAGACTACAGGGTGGCAGATACGCAGTATTTT.

This rearrangement joins TRBV10-1 to TRBJ2-2; D remains unclear. Looked up from germline, CDR1 is WNHNN and CDR2 is SYGVQD (reference sequence). The CDR3 length is 14 residues. Trimming took off 3 bases at V and 5 bases at J, with 10 bases between the two ends. The CDR3 loop reads CASSEGDFTGELFF. The DNA for the CDR3 is TGCGCCAGCAGTGAAGGTGACTTTACCGGGGAGCTGTTTTTT.

This rearrangement joins TRBV11-2 to TRBJ1-4; the D gene is possibly TRBD1 (5 bases). The CDR3 is 16 residues long. The V gene lost 5 bases and the J gene lost 0 bases, with 13 bases spanning the gap. Germline V gives CDR1 SGHAT, CDR2 FQNNGV. The CDR3 DNA reads TGTGCCAGCAGCCCGATGACAGTCGCAACTAATGAAAAACTGTTTTTT. Translating gives CASSPMTVATNEKLFF.

The J gene is TRBJ2-7, the V gene TRBV30; 8 nucleotides line up with TRBD1. V shed 5 bases, J shed 7 bases, and the junction held 7 bases outside the gene matches. The CDR3 covers 12 residues. Germline CDR1 reads GTSNPN; CDR2 reads SVGIG (reference sequence). As DNA, the CDR3 is TGTGCCTGGGGGACAGGTCTGAGGGAGCAGTACTTC. As protein: CAWGTGLREQYF.

The chain combines TRBV30 with TRBJ2-6; D might be TRBD2 (6 bases). The V and J ends lost 6 bases and 2 bases respectively, with 11 bases between them. CDR1 and CDR2 (germline): GTSNPN, SVGIG (reference sequence). The CDR3 covers 14 residues. The chain's CDR3 is CACPWGAGANVLTF. CDR3 coding DNA: TGTGCCTGTCCGTGGGGGGCTGGGGCCAACGTCCTGACTTTC.

The V and J genes are TRBV5-1 and TRBJ2-1, with TRBD2 matching 10 bases. The CDR3 sequence is 16 residues long. V was clipped by 4 bases and J by 8 bases; unmatched bases: 12. The germline V gene has CDR1 SGHRS and CDR2 YFSETQ. Written as DNA, the CDR3 is TGCGCCAGCAGCACCTCGGTAACTAGCGGGACCCATGAGCAGTTCTTC. Amino acid sequence: CASSTSVTSGTHEQFF.

The chain combines TRBV9 with TRBJ2-3; 7 bases agree with TRBD2. The CDR3 loop spans 14 amino acids. Per the germline V gene, CDR1 is SGDLS and CDR2 is YYNGEE. The V gene end was trimmed by 1 base and the J gene end by 2 bases; junction bases not matched to a gene: 1. CDR3 sequence reads: CASSVSGTTDTQYF. The CDR3 DNA sequence: TGTGCCAGCAGCGTAAGCGGGACCACAGATACGCAGTATTTT.

The chain links TRBV4-1 to TRBJ2-3, with TRBD1 as a possible D gene (6 bases). The CDR3 extends over 16 amino acids. From germline, CDR1 is MGHRA and CDR2 YSYEKL. Trimming left V 3 bases short and J 0 bases short, with 13 bases between. CDR3 in DNA: TGCGCCAGCAGCCACCCCCTGGACAGAAGCACAGATACGCAGTATTTT. This codes for CASSHPLDRSTDTQYF.

This chain joins TRBV7-2 and TRBJ1-6; the match to TRBD1 covers 8 bases. The V gene's germline CDR1 is SGHTA and CDR2 FQGNSA. V lost 0 bases and J lost 9; bases outside the gene matches: 10. The CDR3 extends over 17 amino acids. CDR3 protein: CASSLAMWTGSGSPLHF. CDR3 nucleotide sequence: TGTGCCAGCAGCTTAGCGATGTGGACAGGGTCGGGTTCACCCCTCCACTTT.

CDR3 loop: CASSPPTGNNSPLHF. CDR3 coding DNA: TGTGCCAGCAGCCCACCGACAGGAAATAATTCACCCCTCCACTTT. The gene calls are TRBV3-1 (or the pseudogene TRBV3-2) and TRBJ1-6, with a possible D match to TRBD1 (6 bases). Per the germline V gene, CDR1 is LGHDT and CDR2 is YNNKEL (reference sequence). Trimming cost V 4 bases and J 5 bases, with 12 bases left between them. The CDR3 extends over 15 amino acids.

The chain combines TRBV6-5 with TRBJ2-5; possible D gene TRBD2, 5 bases. The CDR3 totals 15 residues. Deletions cut 0 bases from V and 3 bases from J, with 11 bases between. Germline CDR1 is MNHEY and CDR2 is SVGAGI. This CDR3 reads CASSYSVSGEETQYF. The CDR3 bases are TGTGCCAGCAGTTACTCTGTCTCCGGGGAAGAGACCCAGTACTTC.

The chain combines TRBV7-9 with TRBJ2-5; tentatively, D is TRBD2 (5 bases). CDR3 size: 11 residues. Germline V gene data show CDR1 as SEHNR and CDR2 as FQNEAQ (reference sequence). Trimming cost V 4 bases and J 5 bases, with 5 bases left between them. CDR3 amino acids: CASSSGETQYF. In nucleotides, the CDR3 is TGTGCCAGCAGCTCGGGGGAGACCCAGTACTTC.

This chain links TRBV7-6 with TRBJ2-2, with 14 bases fitting TRBD2. Germline-derived CDR1 and CDR2 are SGHVS and FNYEAQ. V trimming: 5 bases; J trimming: 5 bases; junction bases outside the gene matches: 10. The CDR3 sequence is 18 residues long. The CDR3 coding sequence is TGTGCCAGCAGCCTAACGACTAGCGGGGGGGCGGCTACCGGGGAGCTGTTTTTT. Protein: CASSLTTSGGAATGELFF. The entire variable domain, with the rest obtained from reference TRBV7-6 and TRBJ2-2, is as follows: GAGVSQSPRYKVTKRGQDVALRCDPISGHVSLYWYRQALGQGPEFLTYFNYEAQQDKSGLPNDRFSAERPEGSISTLTIQRTEQRDSAMYRCASSLTTSGGAATGELFFGEGSRLTVL.

The V call is TRBV10-3, the J call TRBJ2-7, with 9 positions matching TRBD1. Germline CDR1 ENHRY, CDR2 SYGVKD. CDR3 length: 13 residues. Germline trimming cut 6 bases from V and 2 bases from J; bases unmatched to any gene: 2. CDR3 region: CAIRGTGPYEQYF. The CDR3 DNA sequence: TGTGCCATCAGGGGGACAGGGCCCTACGAGCAGTACTTC.

The chain recombines TRBV3-1 (or the pseudogene TRBV3-2) with TRBJ2-4; TRBD2 matches at 11 bases. Trimming at V came to 0 bases and at J to 8 bases, leaving 3 bases not matched to a gene. Germline V gene lookup returns CDR1 LGHDT and CDR2 YNNKEL (reference sequence). This CDR3 spans 15 amino acids. The CDR3 nucleotides read TGTGCCAGCAGCCAAGATCTAGCGGGGGGATACATTCAGTACTTC. Protein: CASSQDLAGGYIQYF.

In its sample, this clone was seen once. The chain recombines TRBV12-3 or TRBV12-4 with TRBJ1-2; a weak D match, TRBD1 (5 bases). V shed 4 bases and J shed 5 bases, with 11 bases lying between them. The CDR3 runs 13 residues. This CDR3 reads CASSSTGGYGYTF. The DNA of the CDR3 is TGTGCCAGCAGTTCAACAGGAGGGTATGGCTACACCTTC.

This chain links TRBV5-6 with TRBJ1-1, with TRBD1 identical over 8 bases. The CDR3 totals 15 residues. The ends lost 4 bases at V and 3 bases at J; junction bases unmatched: 8. In germline, CDR1 is SGHDT, CDR2 YYEEEE. The CDR3 nucleotides read TGTGCCAGCAGCACCGGGACAGGTGTAGACACTGAAGCTTTCTTT. Its translation: CASSTGTGVDTEAFF.

The CDR3 is CASSLGTGAGETQYF. DNA for the CDR3: TGTGCCAGCAGCTTAGGGACAGGGGCGGGGGAGACCCAGTACTTC. The rearrangement uses TRBV7-9 and TRBJ2-5; 9 nucleotides line up with TRBD1. This CDR3 has 15 residues. J gave up 5 bases and V 1 base, and 5 bases lay outside the gene matches. Germline assignment: CDR1 SEHNR and CDR2 FQNEAQ (reference sequence).

The rearrangement joins TRBV19 to TRBJ2-3; the D gene is possibly TRBD1 (6 bases). Germline V CDR1 and CDR2: LNHDA, SQIVND (reference sequence). CDR3 length equals 14 residues. Deletions cut 1 base from V and 3 bases from J, with 8 bases between. CDR3 protein: CASSIGQGTDTQYF. The CDR3 DNA is TGTGCCAGTAGTATAGGGCAGGGGACAGATACGCAGTATTTT.

This sequence joins TRBV7-9 and TRBJ2-7, with 7 positions matching TRBD2. The germline gives CDR1 SEHNR, CDR2 FQNEAQ (reference sequence). V dropped 5 bases and J dropped 2; count of bases not matched to a gene: 9. The CDR3 length is 15 residues. CDR3 DNA: TGTGCCAGCAGCCCCCTTGGGGGGGGGACCTACGAGCAGTACTTC. Its translation: CASSPLGGGTYEQYF.

This chain connects TRBV19 to TRBJ2-1, with D possibly TRBD2 on 5 matching bases. The CDR3 sequence is 12 residues long. Looked up from germline, CDR1 is LNHDA and CDR2 is SQIVND (reference sequence). The V and J ends lost 3 bases and 8 bases respectively, with 8 bases between them. CDR3 sequence reads: CASSMGDDEQFF. The CDR3 nucleotides are TGTGCCAGTAGTATGGGAGATGATGAGCAGTTCTTC.

The chain uses TRBV5-1 and TRBJ2-1, with D possibly matching TRBD2 (5 bases). The CDR3 covers 16 residues. Trimming shortened V by 0 bases and J by 2 bases, and 12 bases separated the two germline ends. Germline assignment: CDR1 SGHRS and CDR2 YFSETQ. CDR3 protein: CASSLGGRRTYNEQFF. The CDR3, as DNA: TGCGCCAGCAGCTTGGGAGGGAGAAGAACCTACAATGAGCAGTTCTTC.

The V gene is TRBV6-1, the J gene TRBJ1-6; possible D gene TRBD1, 6 bases. The CDR3 covers 16 residues. CDR1 is MNHNS, CDR2 SASEGT, per germline. V was clipped by 0 bases and J by 10 bases, with 16 bases between them. The CDR3 loop is CASSEAPGGGRSPLHF. The CDR3 nucleotides read TGTGCCAGCAGTGAAGCCCCTGGGGGCGGCCGGTCACCCCTCCACTTT.

This chain uses TRBV15 with TRBJ1-6, with a possible D match to TRBD1 (6 bases). Trimming stripped 2 bases from V and 7 bases from J, with 21 bases between. CDR3 length: 18 residues. Per the germline V gene, CDR1 is LNHNV and CDR2 is YYDKDF (reference sequence). CDR3 DNA sequence: TGTGCCACCAGCAGAAACCGGGACACGGCTAAAGGGAATTCACCCCTCCACTTT. Translation gives CATSRNRDTAKGNSPLHF. Based on the CDR3 plus reference TRBV15 and TRBJ1-6, the full variable domain is DAMVIQNPRYQVTQFGKPVTLSCSQTLNHNVMYWYQQKSSQAPKLLFHYYDKDFNNEADTPDNFQSRRPNTSFCFLDIRSPGLGDTAMYLCATSRNRDTAKGNSPLHFGNGTRLTVT.